A selection of T cell receptor beta chains follows, all from one sample in a study of cytotoxic CD8 clonotypes in ibrutinib-treated CLL. Sequencing was performed with immunoSEQ multiplex PCR; in TCRdb, only in-frame clones are kept and a portion is missing. The sample holds a few hundred thousand clones, about 80% seen once. Sample: PBMCs, taken before ibrutinib treatment. The receptors stem from a human donor with chronic lymphocytic leukemia. The CDR3 runs from the conserved cysteine through the conserved F or W. Fields, in order: J gene, D gene, clone size, V gene, CDR3 DNA, CDR3 protein. A D gene is named only where the DNA matches it firmly. Clone size is stated in some rows and not others, as once, few, many or a class when expanded.

TRBJ1-5 | TRBD1 | - | TRBV6-1 | TGTGCCAGCAGTGAAGGATTCTCAGGGGGATTTAATCAGCCCCAGCATTTT | CASSEGFSGGFNQPQHF
TRBJ2-1 | - | - | TRBV4-3 | TGCGCCAGCAGCCAAGATCCCCAGCTTGGTGAGCAGTTCTTC | CASSQDPQLGEQFF
TRBJ2-7 | - | - | TRBV29-1 | TGCAGCGTTTACAGGGCTGACGAGCAGTACTTC | CSVYRADEQYF
TRBJ1-4 | - | - | TRBV30 | TGTGCCTGGAAGTTTTTGGGTCCGGGCGGTGAAAAACTGTTTTTT | CAWKFLGPGGEKLFF
TRBJ2-7 | - | - | TRBV5-6 | TGTGCCAGCAGCTCTCTGGACCAGGCCTCCTACGAGCAGTACTTC | CASSSLDQASYEQYF
TRBJ1-1 | TRBD1 | - | TRBV5-1 | TGCGCCAGCAGCAGGGACAGGAGGAACACTGAAGCTTTCTTT | CASSRDRRNTEAFF
TRBJ2-3 | TRBD2 | - | TRBV11-2 | TGTGCCAGCAGCAAGGGACTAGCAGCCTACACAGATACGCAGTATTTT | CASSKGLAAYTDTQYF
TRBJ1-4 | - | - | TRBV30 | TGTGCCTGGAGTGTACAGGCCGAATGGAGGTCTACTGAAAAACTGTTTTTT | CAWSVQAEWRSTEKLFF
TRBJ2-1 | - | - | TRBV18 | TGTGCCAGCTCCCTCGGCGAGCAGTTCTTC | CASSLGEQFF
TRBJ1-2 | - | - | TRBV30 | TGTGCCTGGAGTGTACACTGGGGGTCTGCTAAGGACTACACCTTC | CAWSVHWGSAKDYTF
TRBJ2-1 | - | - | TRBV27 | TGTGCCAGCAGTACATACAATGAGCAGTTCTTC | CASSTYNEQFF
TRBJ1-1 | - | - | TRBV25-1 | TGTGCCAGCAGACGAACCGGTGGGGGACCGAACACTGAAGCTTTCTTT | CASRRTGGGPNTEAFF
TRBJ2-1 | - | - | TRBV5-1 | TGCGCCAGCAGAAGGGGGTCTTCCTCGTCCTACAATGAGCAGTTCTTC | CASRRGSSSSYNEQFF
TRBJ2-3 | TRBD1 | once | TRBV10-2 | TGCGCCAGCAGTCGGACAGGGAATTCAGATACGCAGTATTTT | CASSRTGNSDTQYF
TRBJ2-1 | - | - | TRBV27 | TGTGCCAGCAGTCATAACCCTAAGGACAATGAGCAGTTCTTC | CASSHNPKDNEQFF
TRBJ1-4 | TRBD1 | - | TRBV30 | TGTGCCTGGAGCCCTTCCGGGACAGGGGTTTCTGAAAAACTGTTTTTT | CAWSPSGTGVSEKLFF
TRBJ2-5 | - | - | TRBV2 | TGTGCCAGCACAGGGGTACCCATAGGGACCCAGTACTTC | CASTGVPIGTQYF
TRBJ2-5 | TRBD1 | once | TRBV29-1 | TGCAGCGTTGGGCTGGCACAGGGGGCTCAAGAGACCCAGTACTTC | CSVGLAQGAQETQYF
TRBJ1-2 | - | - | TRBV29-1 | TGCAGCGCCTTATACGGGACGGGGGTAGACTACACCTTC | CSALYGTGVDYTF
TRBJ2-5 | - | - | TRBV11-2 | TGTGCCAGCAGCTCGACTCTTCAAGAGACCCAGTACTTC | CASSSTLQETQYF
TRBJ2-7 | TRBD1 | - | TRBV29-1 | TGCAGCGTTGAAGGGGACAGCTTCTCCTACGAGCAGTACTTC | CSVEGDSFSYEQYF
TRBJ1-3 | - | - | TRBV5-4 | TGTGCCAGCAGCCCGGGACGATCGAGCTCTGGAAACACCATATATTTT | CASSPGRSSSGNTIYF
TRBJ2-3 | - | - | TRBV29-1 | TGCAGCGTTGAAGAGGGGGGCACAGATACGCAGTATTTT | CSVEEGGTDTQYF
TRBJ1-4 | - | - | TRBV30 | TGTGCCTGGAGTCCAACAGGGTCTGGTGAAAAACTGTTTTTT | CAWSPTGSGEKLFF
TRBJ2-1 | - | - | TRBV6-4 | TGTGCCAGCAGTGGGGACTTGTACAATGAGCAGTTCTTC | CASSGDLYNEQFF
TRBJ2-7 | - | few | TRBV11-2 | TGTGCCAGCAGCTTAGATCTTACGGGAGTGGGCTACGAGCAGTACTTC | CASSLDLTGVGYEQYF
TRBJ2-7 | - | few | TRBV9 | TGTGCCAGCAGCGTAGGCGGGTCCTCCTACGAGCAGTACTTC | CASSVGGSSYEQYF
TRBJ2-2 | - | - | TRBV7-2 | TGTGCCAGCAGCTTCCTAGTAAGCACCGGGGAGCTGTTTTTT | CASSFLVSTGELFF
TRBJ2-7 | - | once | TRBV7-9 | TGTGCCAGCACCGTAGGAGGCGAGCAGTACTTC | CASTVGGEQYF
TRBJ2-7 | TRBD2 | - | TRBV9 | TGTGCCAGCAGCGGTGGAGCGGGAGAATATCTAAACGAGCAGTACTTC | CASSGGAGEYLNEQYF
TRBJ1-2 | - | - | TRBV11-2 | TGTGCCAGCAGCCTCACAGAATATGGCTACACCTTC | CASSLTEYGYTF
TRBJ2-7 | - | - | TRBV11-2 | TGTGCCAGCAGCTTCGGCGGTTCTTACGAGCAGTACTTC | CASSFGGSYEQYF
TRBJ1-2 | - | once | TRBV5-1 | TGCGCCAGCAGCTTGGGTTCCTTGGGGGCCCTCGCCGCCTACACCTTC | CASSLGSLGALAAYTF
TRBJ2-5 | TRBD2 | once | TRBV13 | TGTGCCAGCAGCCCACGCCAAGGACTAGCTCTCCAGACCCAGTACTTC | CASSPRQGLALQTQYF
TRBJ2-7 | - | - | TRBV20-1 | TGCAGTGCCTTCCCGTACGAGCAGTACTTC | CSAFPYEQYF
TRBJ1-1 | TRBD1 | - | TRBV29-1 | TGCAGCGTTGTACCCAGGGGGCGAGCCACTGAAGCTTTCTTT | CSVVPRGRATEAFF
TRBJ2-7 | - | - | TRBV28 | TGTGCCAGCAGACCCCAGGGGGGCCGGTACGAGCAGTACTTC | CASRPQGGRYEQYF
TRBJ2-7 | TRBD1 | - | TRBV10-3 | TGTGCCATCAGTACCGGGACAGGGGGTGGATACGAGCAGTACTTC | CAISTGTGGGYEQYF
TRBJ2-7 | TRBD2 | once | TRBV9 | TGTGCCAGCAGCAGAGGACCAGCAACCGGACTAGCGGGATACGAGCAGTACTTC | CASSRGPATGLAGYEQYF
TRBJ2-1 | - | few | TRBV20-1 | TGCAGTGCTCGCAACAATGAGCAGTTCTTC | CSARNNEQFF
TRBJ1-1 | - | - | TRBV6-4 | TGTGCCAGCAGTGACAGATGGGGGACTGAAGCTTTCTTT | CASSDRWGTEAFF
TRBJ1-2 | - | - | TRBV29-1 | TGCAGCGTTGACAGGGATGGCTACACCTTC | CSVDRDGYTF
TRBJ2-7 | TRBD2 | - | TRBV19 | TGTGCCAGTAGTATACTCGGACTAGCGGGAGTCTCCGAGCAGTACTTC | CASSILGLAGVSEQYF
TRBJ2-1 | - | - | TRBV7-6 | TGTGCCAGCAGCGGATACCCCCCAGGGAGTGGGCAGTTCTTC | CASSGYPPGSGQFF
TRBJ2-7 | TRBD1 | - | TRBV29-1 | TGCAGCGTGGATGGGACAGGGGAATCCTACGAGCAGTACTTC | CSVDGTGESYEQYF
TRBJ1-1 | - | - | TRBV27 | TGTGCCAGCAGTGACAGAAAGGCTGAAGCTTTCTTT | CASSDRKAEAFF
TRBJ2-1 | - | - | TRBV18 | TGTGCCAGCTCACCTTCGACAGGCAACAATGAGCAGTTCTTC | CASSPSTGNNEQFF
TRBJ2-1 | TRBD2 | once | TRBV9 | TGTGCCAGCAGCCCCGTTGGGACTAGTGGTAACAATGAGCAGTTCTTC | CASSPVGTSGNNEQFF
TRBJ2-7 | - | - | TRBV30 | TGTGCCTGGAGTGTACAGGACGAGCAGTACTTC | CAWSVQDEQYF
TRBJ2-1 | - | - | TRBV11-3 | TGTGCCAGCAGTCCACGAGGGGGGGGTGAGCAGTTCTTC | CASSPRGGGEQFF
TRBJ2-5 | - | - | TRBV19 | TGTGCCAGTAGTATTCATAGGGGGAACCAAGAGACCCAGTACTTC | CASSIHRGNQETQYF
TRBJ2-7 | - | - | TRBV30 | TGTGCCTGTAGTAGGGGGTCCCCCTACGAGCAGTACTTC | CACSRGSPYEQYF
TRBJ1-2 | - | few | TRBV11-2 | TGTGCCAGCAGCTTATCTCCGGATGGCTACACCTTC | CASSLSPDGYTF
TRBJ1-2 | - | - | TRBV25-1 | TGTGCCAGCAGCGATAACAGAGCCCCCTGGTATGGCTACACCTTC | CASSDNRAPWYGYTF
TRBJ2-1 | - | - | TRBV18 | TGTGCCAGCTCACCACCGCAGAGGAGCTCCTACAATGAGCAGTTCTTC | CASSPPQRSSYNEQFF
TRBJ2-7 | - | - | TRBV6-6 | TGTGCCAGCAAACCGGGACAAGCCTACGAGCAGTACTTC | CASKPGQAYEQYF
TRBJ1-1 | - | - | TRBV6-1 | TGTGCCAGCAGTGAAGTTACAGTAGATTCCCTCATCACTGAAGCTTTCTTT | CASSEVTVDSLITEAFF
TRBJ2-2 | - | - | TRBV15 | TGTGCCACCAGCAGATTCACCGGGGAGCTGTTTTTT | CATSRFTGELFF
TRBJ2-7 | - | - | TRBV18 | TGTGCCAGCTCACCGCCGGGACCCATACTGGTAGAGCAGTACTTC | CASSPPGPILVEQYF